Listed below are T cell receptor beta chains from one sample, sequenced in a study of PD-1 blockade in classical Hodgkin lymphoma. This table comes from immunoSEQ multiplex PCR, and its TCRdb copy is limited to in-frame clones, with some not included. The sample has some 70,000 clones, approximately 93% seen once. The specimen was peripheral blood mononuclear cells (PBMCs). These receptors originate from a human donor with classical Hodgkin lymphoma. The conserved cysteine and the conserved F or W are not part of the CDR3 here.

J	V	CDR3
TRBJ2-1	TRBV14	ASSQGQGFSEQF
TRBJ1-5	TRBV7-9	ASSPVLGGNQPQH
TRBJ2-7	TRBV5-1	ASSPGLAGVYEQY
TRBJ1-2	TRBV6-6	ASTTPGGVGGYT
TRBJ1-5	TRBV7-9	ASSSGTGLMGQPQH
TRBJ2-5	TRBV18	ASSLQETQY
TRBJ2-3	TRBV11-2	ASSLNSGATDTQY
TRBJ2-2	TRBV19	ASSIQLAGGPRGTGELF
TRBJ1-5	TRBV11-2	ASSYRQNQPQH
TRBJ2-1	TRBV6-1	AGSGRISYNEQF
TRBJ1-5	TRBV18	ASSPGSGNQPQH
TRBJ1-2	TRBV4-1	ASSQEPGTQGYT
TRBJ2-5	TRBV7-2	ASTLNRAGVQETQY
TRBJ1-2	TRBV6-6	ASSQNDRGNYGYT
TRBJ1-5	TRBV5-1	ASSLDGTGSNQPQH
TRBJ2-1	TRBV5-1	ASSPLSGSGSYNEQF
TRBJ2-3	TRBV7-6	ASSRQGSRDTQY
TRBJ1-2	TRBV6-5	ASGRTALYYGYT
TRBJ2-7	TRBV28	ASSHATAWQDPSYEQY
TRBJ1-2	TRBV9	ASSASAGEGYGYT
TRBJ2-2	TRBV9	ASSPTGLAGELF
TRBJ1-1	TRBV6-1	ASRSGEGTEAF
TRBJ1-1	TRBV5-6	ASSLQGSNTEAF
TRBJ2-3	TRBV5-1	ASSLGGTSGVDTQY
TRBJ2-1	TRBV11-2	ASSHPDSYNEQF
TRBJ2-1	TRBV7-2	ASSERDYGAGEQF
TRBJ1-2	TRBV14	ASSQGLDYGYT
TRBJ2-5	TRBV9	ASSADGAPPSFETQY
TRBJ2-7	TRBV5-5	ASSSWDSAWEQY
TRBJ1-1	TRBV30	AWSKRGETEAF
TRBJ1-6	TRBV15	ATSWTDRNSPLH
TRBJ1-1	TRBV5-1	ASSLEKLTNTEAF
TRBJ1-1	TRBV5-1	ASSLAIISGTEAF
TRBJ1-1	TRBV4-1	ASSQERGLMNTEAF
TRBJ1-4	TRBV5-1	ASSQPQGLNEKLF
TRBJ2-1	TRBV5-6	ASSLKDRDEQF
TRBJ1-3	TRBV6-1	ASSKDRGLTGNTIY
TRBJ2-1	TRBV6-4	ASSRNPPGLAEYNEQF
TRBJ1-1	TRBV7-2	ASSFPTGTDTEAF
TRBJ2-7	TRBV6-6	ASSYRRGYEQY
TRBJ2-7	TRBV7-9	ASSLGEGEQY
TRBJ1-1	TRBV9	ASSVTDRGDTEAF
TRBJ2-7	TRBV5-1	ASSPLAGSSYEQY
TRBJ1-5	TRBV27	ASRVRGEGSRQPQH
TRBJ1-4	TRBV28	ASSLGEGRTNEKLF
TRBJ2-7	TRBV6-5	ASSYSAQGGYEQY
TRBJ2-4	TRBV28	ASSLSGPNIQY
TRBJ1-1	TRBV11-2	ASSWDSFNTEAF
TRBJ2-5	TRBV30	AWSSDRGHETQY
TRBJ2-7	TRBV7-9	ASSSGGDHEQY
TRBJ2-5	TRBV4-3	ASSQVGLAGGGEETQY
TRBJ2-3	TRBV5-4	ASTLNADTQY
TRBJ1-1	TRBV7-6	ASSKDRGLFPEAF